This note documents a single TCR beta chain sequence. One end of the junction varies from germline; a read error may be responsible. The CDR3 has 16 residues. Germline V lookup: CDR1 SSHAT, CDR2 FNYEAQ (reference sequence). The data are from a study of blood T cell repertoires in COVID-19. Study background: In each case, the material was cDNA or gDNA derived from T cells, B-cell-depleted T cells, or PBMCs.

Using immunoSEQ multiplex PCR, the repertoire was profiled, and TCRdb retains in-frame clones only, with some absent. Of 150,000 to 200,000 clones listed, approximately 80% are singletons. Specimen: peripheral blood. The V call is TRBV7-7, the J call TRBJ1-2, with TRBD1 matching over 10 bases. This clonotype originated in a woman of 80 years or more with active or convalescent COVID-19. The CDR3 nucleotides are TGTGCTAGCAGCCCAGGGACAGGGGTTGCAAAAGATGGCTACACCTTC. The encoded protein is CASSPGTGVAKDGYTF. Drawing the rest from reference TRBV7-7 and TRBJ1-2, the complete variable domain is GAGVSQSPRYKVTKRGQDVTLRCDPISSHATLYWYQQALGQGPEFLTYFNYEAQPDKSGLPSDRFSAERPEGSISTLTIQRTEQRDSAMYRCASSPGTGVAKDGYTFGSGTRLTVV.